This TCR beta chain appears in the sequencing data of a study of lymphopenia after photon versus proton radiotherapy. Points from the study as a whole: Relative stability marked proton patients; photon patients lost diversity and naive cells. Post-nadir TCR diversity decline inversely tracked overall survival among those who died. Better survival with proton therapy was suggested as possible, not demonstrated. After the lymphocyte nadir, photon-treated repertoires showed oligoclonal expansion, especially of CD8+ Temra cells.

TCRdb's copy holds only in-frame clones and misses some; the assay was immunoSEQ multiplex PCR. The table records approximately 170,000 clones, about nine tenths of them present only once. A note on this clone: Its antigen is currently unknown.

This CDR3 region has 16 residues. From germline, CDR1 is MDHEN and CDR2 SYDVKM. V gave up 6 bases and J gave up 2 bases, with 18 bases separating them. The receptor comes from a man between 50 and 59 years old with gastric cancer. Sequenced material: peripheral blood, taken from a patient treated with photon-based radiotherapy. The genes are TRBV28 and TRBJ2-3, with a tentative D call TRBD2 (6 bases). In nucleotides, the CDR3 is TGTGCCAGCAGCTCCGGGACTTCGGACCCCACAGATACGCAGTATTTT. As protein: CASSSGTSDPTDTQYF.